This T cell receptor beta chain was obtained from a study of blood T cell repertoires in COVID-19. Study overall: Samples taken during acute and convalescent COVID-19 were collected in the United States, Italy and Spain. PBMCs, B-cell-depleted T cells, or T cells were the source of the cDNA or gDNA that made up the material.

The study drew participants aged about 18 to 95 years from under 30 US areas. The assay was immunoSEQ multiplex PCR, and TCRdb's table has in-frame clones only and misses some. Of around 160,000 clones detected, more than 75% appear once; the ten largest clones hold 0.95% to 1.5%. This CDR3 spans 14 amino acids. V lost 5 bases to trimming and J lost 0 bases, with 10 bases between them. Germline CDR1 is MDHEN and CDR2 is SYDVKM. The chain has TRBV28 and TRBJ1-2; D ambiguous. The receptor's source is a woman in her 30s with acute COVID-19. Sequenced material: PBMCs or T cells enriched from blood (not recorded which). CDR3 nucleotides: TGTGCCAGCAGTAGAGGTGTCTCTAACTATGGCTACACCTTC. This gives the protein CASSRGVSNYGYTF.